This TCR beta chain was sequenced for a study of shared clonotypes between healthy human individuals. Study overall: The study used three CD4 naive, three CD4 memory, two CD8 naive and one CD8 memory plate per donor.

Comment on this clone: Its antigen is unidentified.

A roughly 200 ng quantity of DNA, tens of thousands of T cell genomes, went into the sorted-subset replicate PCRs. In the authors' methods: ImmunoSEQ supplied junction-only sequences lacking quality scores, so filtering was different. TCRdb's copy holds only in-frame clones and misses some; the assay was immunoSEQ multiplex PCR. V and J calls and clone size follow that table, whereas D and trimming were derived from the DNA. Among about 680,000 clones listed, around 67% were seen once. Study-level results: In several donors, about 5% of naive CD4 clonotypes appeared in common.

Per germline, CDR1 SGDLS and CDR2 YYNGEE. The junction had 15 bases not matched to a gene; V was cut back by 3 bases and J by 6 bases. The CDR3 covers 16 residues. The sequenced sample was memory CD4+ T cells sorted from blood. Subset: CD45RA-negative fraction. The source of this sequence is a woman aged 25 to 45 in good health. J is TRBJ2-7 and V is TRBV9; 7 nucleotides agree with TRBD1. The CDR3 is CASSATSGQVSGEQYF. CDR3 sequence (DNA): TGTGCCAGCAGCGCAACCTCCGGACAGGTGAGCGGCGAGCAGTACTTC.